Following are 25 T cell receptor beta chains from one sample sequenced in a study of OX40 agonist ivuxolimab in advanced cancers. TCRdb's table, derived via immunoSEQ multiplex PCR, lists solely in-frame clones and lacks some. The data show tens of thousands of clones, approximately 86% seen once. Sequenced material: CD4+ or CD8+ T cells sorted from blood, taken in a trial of the OX40 agonist ivuxolimab. The receptors come from an adult with an advanced solid tumor such as melanoma, head and neck, liver or kidney cancer.

This chain joins TRBV6-1 and TRBJ2-3; 11 bases are shared with TRBD1. Trimming cost V 8 bases and J 0 bases; bases outside gene matches: 4. This CDR3 has 15 amino acids. CDR1 MNHNS and CDR2 SASEGT come from the germline V gene. CDR3 in DNA: TGTGCCAGCGGACAGGGGGCGATTAGCACAGATACGCAGTATTTT. It codes for CASGQGAISTDTQYF.

The chain links TRBV7-9 to TRBJ2-1; 7 bases agree with TRBD2. J lost 5 bases, V lost 6 bases, and 10 bases had no gene match. Per the germline V gene, CDR1 is SEHNR and CDR2 is FQNEAQ (reference sequence). The CDR3 contains 15 residues. The CDR3 sequence: CASSYLVGGNNEQFF. CDR3 DNA: TGTGCCAGCAGTTATCTAGTGGGGGGGAACAATGAGCAGTTCTTC.

The rearrangement joins TRBV15 to TRBJ1-1; TRBD1 might be the D (5 bases). The V gene's germline CDR1 is LNHNV and CDR2 YYDKDF (reference sequence). V was trimmed by 0 bases and J by 11 bases, leaving 13 bases between them. The CDR3 loop spans 13 amino acids. The CDR3 DNA follows: TGTGCCACCAGCAGAGAGCCCCAGAGGGGTGCTTTCTTT. It specifies CATSREPQRGAFF.

In this sample, this clone turned up a few times. This chain uses TRBV27 with TRBJ2-5, with 14 bases matching TRBD2. CDR1 is MNHEY, CDR2 SMNVEV, per germline (reference sequence). The V gene end was trimmed by 4 bases and the J gene end by 5 bases; junction bases not matched to a gene: 9. This CDR3 comprises 17 residues. As DNA, the CDR3 is TGTGCCAGCAGTTCGGGACTAGCGGGGGTGGACAGGGAGACCCAGTACTTC. Amino acids: CASSSGLAGVDRETQYF.

This clone showed up just once. This CDR3 reads CASSLTGTGVYEQYF. CDR3 bases: TGTGCCAGCAGCTTAACCGGGACAGGGGTTTACGAGCAGTACTTC. V usage is TRBV7-9 and J usage is TRBJ2-7, with 10 nucleotides matching TRBD1. Germline V CDR1 and CDR2: SEHNR, FQNEAQ (reference sequence). The trim removed 2 bases at V and 4 bases at J, leaving 5 bases unmatched. The CDR3 extends over 15 amino acids.

The chain employs TRBV7-3 and TRBJ1-2; 7 bases fit TRBD1. V shed 5 bases and J 2 bases; nucleotides not matched to a gene: 8. This CDR3 has 15 residues. Germline-derived CDR1 and CDR2 are SGHTA and FQGTGA. Here the CDR3 DNA reads TGTGCCAGCAGCCTCACAGGGGACCCCAACTATGGCTACACCTTC. Encoded protein: CASSLTGDPNYGYTF.

J is TRBJ1-1 and V is TRBV4-1, with a tentative D call TRBD1 (5 bases). Germline lookup yields CDR1 MGHRA and CDR2 YSYEKL. This CDR3 region has 13 residues. V was shortened by 3 bases and J by 1 base, with 6 bases between the two germline ends. The CDR3 nucleotides read TGCGCCAGCAGCCAGGGGGGGAACACTGAAGCTTTCTTT. Its protein product is CASSQGGNTEAFF.

This sequence joins TRBV18 and TRBJ1-1; no clear D gene. Germline V gene sequence: CDR1 KGHSH, CDR2 LQKENI. The germline V and J ends were trimmed by 6 bases and 1 base, with 9 bases remaining between them. The CDR3 sequence is 13 residues long. CDR3 residues: CASSPWGNTEAFF. DNA for the CDR3: TGTGCCAGCTCTCCCTGGGGGAACACTGAAGCTTTCTTT.

In this sample, this clone is medium-sized. The rearrangement joins TRBV27 to TRBJ1-2, with D perhaps matching TRBD1 (5 bases). CDR3 length equals 14 residues. Looked up from germline, CDR1 is MNHEY and CDR2 is SMNVEV (reference sequence). The V end lost 5 bases, the J end lost 7 bases, and 17 bases lay between the germline ends. The CDR3 sequence is CASSQGTLKSGYTF. The CDR3 bases are TGTGCCAGCAGTCAAGGGACCCTCAAGAGTGGCTACACCTTC.

The chain carries TRBV5-4 and TRBJ1-2; D remains ambiguous. CDR3 length: 11 residues. Deletions cut 0 bases from V and 3 bases from J, with 0 bases between. CDR1 is SGHNT, CDR2 YYREEE, per germline (reference sequence). In nucleotides, the CDR3 is TGTGCCAGCAGCTTGGACTATGGCTACACCTTC. It codes for CASSLDYGYTF.

A single count supports this clone. The chain links TRBV7-3 to TRBJ1-5, with unresolved D. The V end was cut by 6 bases, the J end by 5 bases, with 20 bases between. In germline, CDR1 is SGHTA, CDR2 FQGTGA. This CDR3 comprises 16 residues. CDR3 in amino acids: CASSFLLGPPDQPQHF. The CDR3 DNA is TGTGCCAGCAGTTTCTTACTAGGACCCCCAGATCAGCCCCAGCATTTT.

The chain links TRBV5-6 to TRBJ1-2; 9 bases map to TRBD1. The CDR3 runs 13 residues. Germline loops: CDR1 SGHDT, CDR2 YYEEEE. V shed 7 bases, J shed 8 bases, and the junction held 9 bases outside the gene matches. The CDR3 nucleotides read TGTGCCAGCTCGGGACAGGGAATGGAGGGCTACACCTTC. Its translation: CASSGQGMEGYTF.

The chain is built from TRBV7-3 and TRBJ2-1; D could derive from TRBD1 or TRBD2 (6 bases each). The V end was cut by 8 bases, the J end by 0 bases, with 17 bases between. The CDR3 is 16 residues long. The V gene's germline CDR1 is SGHTA and CDR2 FQGTGA. CDR3 residues: CASSPHGGSSYNEQFF. In DNA form, the CDR3 reads TGTGCCAGCTCCCCCCACGGGGGCAGCTCCTACAATGAGCAGTTCTTC.

In this sample, this clone turned up once. This sequence joins TRBV13 and TRBJ2-1; D call uncertain. Looked up from germline, CDR1 is PRHDT and CDR2 is FYEKMQ (reference sequence). V lost 2 bases and J lost 3, with 5 bases in between. The CDR3 has 13 amino acids. The CDR3 nucleotides read TGTGCCAGCAGCTTAAAGTTCTACAATGAGCAGTTCTTC. This gives the protein CASSLKFYNEQFF.

This chain joins TRBV11-2 and TRBJ1-2, with 9 bases fitting TRBD1. The CDR3 loop spans 15 amino acids. Germline assignment: CDR1 SGHAT and CDR2 FQNNGV. Trimming at V came to 5 bases and at J to 6 bases, leaving 10 bases not matched to a gene. The CDR3 region has the DNA TGTGCCAGCAGCCAAACAGGGGGCGATGAGAATGGCTACACCTTC. It codes for CASSQTGGDENGYTF.

Here the CDR3 DNA reads TGTGCCAGCAGCCACGACAGCTCCCCCCTTTACACCTTC. Translating gives CASSHDSSPLYTF. V and J are TRBV14 and TRBJ1-2, with TRBD1 as a possible D gene (5 bases). The germline gives CDR1 SGHDN, CDR2 FVKESK. The CDR3 is 13 amino acids. Trimming cost V 3 bases and J 11 bases, with 16 bases left between them. Complete variable domain (other parts from reference TRBV14 and TRBJ1-2): EAGVTQFPSHSVIEKGQTVTLRCDPISGHDNLYWYRRVMGKEIKFLLHFVKESKQDESGMPNNRFLAERTGGTYSTLKVQPAELEDSGVYFCASSHDSSPLYTFGSGTRLTVV.

The table lists this clone with a count of one. V usage is TRBV7-2 and J usage is TRBJ1-1, with unresolved D. There are 14 residues in the CDR3. V was trimmed by 5 bases and J by 3 bases, leaving 13 bases between them. Looked up from germline, CDR1 is SGHTA and CDR2 is FQGNSA. Here the CDR3 DNA reads TGTGCCAGCAGCCCCAGCCGCAGCCACACTGAAGCTTTCTTT. Amino acids: CASSPSRSHTEAFF.

The genes are TRBV6-1 and TRBJ2-2, with D possibly TRBD1 on 6 matching bases. This CDR3 has 15 residues. The ends were cut back, 6 bases at V and 1 base at J, with 12 bases in the middle. Germline loops: CDR1 MNHNS, CDR2 SASEGT. CDR3: CASRGGGLNTGELFF. The CDR3 DNA is TGTGCCAGCAGGGGTGGGGGCCTGAACACCGGGGAGCTGTTTTTT.

The chain uses TRBV29-1 and TRBJ1-1; no clear D gene. The CDR3 contains 11 residues. The germline gives CDR1 SQVTM, CDR2 ANQGSEA. V was trimmed by 8 bases and J by 4 bases, leaving 11 bases between them. The CDR3 coding sequence is TGCAGCCTCTGGACGGGCACTGAAGCTTTCTTT. Translating gives CSLWTGTEAFF.

The rearrangement uses TRBV7-2 and TRBJ2-1; D is undetermined. The CDR3 is made up of 12 amino acids. With 5 bases removed from V and 5 bases from J, the gap between germline ends came to 7 bases. CDR1 and CDR2 from the germline V gene are SGHTA and FQGNSA. The CDR3: CASSPVDNEQFF. CDR3 nucleotide sequence: TGTGCCAGCAGCCCCGTAGACAATGAGCAGTTCTTC.

V is TRBV7-9 and J is TRBJ2-1; D is perhaps TRBD1 (6 bases). The V gene's germline CDR1 is SEHNR and CDR2 FQNEAQ (reference sequence). This CDR3 is built from 15 residues. Trimming removed 10 bases from V and 2 bases from J, with 18 bases in between. In DNA form, the CDR3 reads TGTGCCACCAAACTGGGAAACAGGGCCTACAATGAGCAGTTCTTC. This gives the protein CATKLGNRAYNEQFF.

This clone was recorded once. The CDR3 loop is CASSLVMLTSYEQYF. The CDR3 coding sequence is TGTGCCAGCAGCTTGGTGATGCTAACCTCCTACGAGCAGTACTTC. The chain joins TRBV5-6 to TRBJ2-7; D not certain. This CDR3 is 15 amino acids long. In germline, CDR1 is SGHDT, CDR2 YYEEEE. V lost 0 bases, J lost 0 bases, and 10 bases lay in between.

The genes are TRBV5-4 and TRBJ2-3; the match to TRBD1 covers 10 bases. The CDR3 loop spans 15 amino acids. Germline CDR1 reads SGHNT; CDR2 reads YYREEE (reference sequence). V gave up 4 bases and J gave up 4 bases; unmatched junction bases: 6. Here the CDR3 reads CASSPWTGGADTQYF. The CDR3 DNA sequence: TGTGCCAGCAGCCCCTGGACAGGGGGGGCAGATACGCAGTATTTT.

The J gene is TRBJ2-7, the V gene TRBV2; TRBD2 agrees at 7 bases. Germline lookup yields CDR1 SNHLY and CDR2 FYNNEI. V lost 8 bases to trimming and J lost 6 bases; unmatched junction nucleotides: 7. This CDR3 comprises 12 residues. The chain's CDR3 is CASRLGGVEQYF. CDR3 sequence (DNA): TGTGCCAGCCGACTTGGGGGGGTCGAGCAGTACTTC.

The table lists this clone with a count of one. The rearrangement joins TRBV11-2 to TRBJ2-7; TRBD1 might be the D (6 bases). Per germline, CDR1 SGHAT and CDR2 FQNNGV. V was pared by 4 bases and J by 3 bases, with 10 bases between. The CDR3 loop spans 13 amino acids. The CDR3 DNA sequence: TGTGCCAGCAGCTGGGGACAAGACTACGAGCAGTACTTC. Protein sequence: CASSWGQDYEQYF.